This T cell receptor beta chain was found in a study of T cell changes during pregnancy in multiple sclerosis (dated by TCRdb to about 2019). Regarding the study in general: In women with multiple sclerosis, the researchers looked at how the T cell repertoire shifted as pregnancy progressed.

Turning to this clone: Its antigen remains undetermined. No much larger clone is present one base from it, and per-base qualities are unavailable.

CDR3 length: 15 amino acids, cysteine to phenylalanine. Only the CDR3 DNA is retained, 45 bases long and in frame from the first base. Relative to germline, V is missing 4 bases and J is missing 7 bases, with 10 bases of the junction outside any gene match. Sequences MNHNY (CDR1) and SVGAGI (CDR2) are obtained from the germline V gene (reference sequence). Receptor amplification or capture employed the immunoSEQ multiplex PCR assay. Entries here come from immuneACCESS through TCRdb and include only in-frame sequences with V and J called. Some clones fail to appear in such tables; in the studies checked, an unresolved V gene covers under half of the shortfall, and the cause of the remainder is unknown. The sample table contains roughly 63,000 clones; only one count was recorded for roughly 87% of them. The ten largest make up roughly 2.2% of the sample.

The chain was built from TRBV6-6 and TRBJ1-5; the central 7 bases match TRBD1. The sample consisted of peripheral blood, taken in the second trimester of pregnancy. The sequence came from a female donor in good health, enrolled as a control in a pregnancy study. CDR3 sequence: CASSFLTGEAQPQHF. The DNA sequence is TGTGCCAGCAGTTTCCTTACAGGGGAGGCCCAGCCCCAGCATTTT.